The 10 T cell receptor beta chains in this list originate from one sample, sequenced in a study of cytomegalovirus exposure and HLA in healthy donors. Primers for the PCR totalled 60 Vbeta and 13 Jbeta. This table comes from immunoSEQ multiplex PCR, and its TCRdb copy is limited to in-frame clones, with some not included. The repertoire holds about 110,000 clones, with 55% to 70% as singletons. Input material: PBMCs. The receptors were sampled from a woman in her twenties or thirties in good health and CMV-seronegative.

The CDR3 loop is CASSVSPTGDQPQHF. The DNA of the CDR3 is TGTGCCAGCAGCGTCAGTCCAACAGGAGATCAGCCCCAGCATTTT. The V and J genes are TRBV9 and TRBJ1-5, with D possibly matching TRBD1 (5 bases). The CDR3 sequence is 15 residues long. V was pared by 2 bases and J by 5 bases, with 14 bases between. In germline, CDR1 is SGDLS, CDR2 YYNGEE.

This chain's CDR3 is CASSLSVGATEAFF. The CDR3 nucleotides are TGTGCCAGCAGTTTGAGTGTCGGAGCCACTGAAGCTTTCTTT. The chain links TRBV27 to TRBJ1-1; D unresolved. The CDR3 runs to 14 residues. Trimming removed 3 bases at V and 4 bases at J, with 12 bases between. Germline V gene lookup returns CDR1 MNHEY and CDR2 SMNVEV (reference sequence).

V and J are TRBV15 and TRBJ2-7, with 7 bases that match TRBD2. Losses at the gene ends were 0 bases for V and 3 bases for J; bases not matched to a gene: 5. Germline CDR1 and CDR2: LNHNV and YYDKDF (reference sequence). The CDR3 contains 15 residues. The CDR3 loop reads CATSRDWGGDYEQYF. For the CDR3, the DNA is TGTGCCACCAGCAGAGATTGGGGGGGGGACTACGAGCAGTACTTC.

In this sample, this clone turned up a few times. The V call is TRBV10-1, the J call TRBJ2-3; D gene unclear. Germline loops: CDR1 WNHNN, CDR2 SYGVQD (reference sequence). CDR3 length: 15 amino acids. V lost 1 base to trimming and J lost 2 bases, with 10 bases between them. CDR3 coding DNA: TGCGCCAGCAGTGAGTTGCAGACTGCCACAGATACGCAGTATTTT. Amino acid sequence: CASSELQTATDTQYF.

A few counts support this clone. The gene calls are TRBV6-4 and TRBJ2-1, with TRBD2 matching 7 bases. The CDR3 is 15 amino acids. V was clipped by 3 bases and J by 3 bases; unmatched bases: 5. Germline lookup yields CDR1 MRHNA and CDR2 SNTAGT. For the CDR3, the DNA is TGTGCCAGCAGTGAGGTGGCGGGAGACTACAATGAGCAGTTCTTC. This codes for CASSEVAGDYNEQFF.

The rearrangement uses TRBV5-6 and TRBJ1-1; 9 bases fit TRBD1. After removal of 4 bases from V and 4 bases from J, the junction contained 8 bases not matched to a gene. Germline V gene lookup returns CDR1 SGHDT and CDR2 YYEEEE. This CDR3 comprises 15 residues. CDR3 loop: CASSPDRGLGTEAFF. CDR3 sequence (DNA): TGTGCCAGCAGCCCGGACAGGGGATTAGGCACTGAAGCTTTCTTT.

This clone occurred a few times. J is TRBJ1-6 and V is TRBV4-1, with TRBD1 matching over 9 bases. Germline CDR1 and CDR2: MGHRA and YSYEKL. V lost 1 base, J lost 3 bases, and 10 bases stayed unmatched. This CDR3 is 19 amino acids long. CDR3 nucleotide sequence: TGCGCCAGCAGCCAAGGGCTTAGGGGACAGGGCCTCTATAATTCACCCCTCCACTTT. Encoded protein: CASSQGLRGQGLYNSPLHF.

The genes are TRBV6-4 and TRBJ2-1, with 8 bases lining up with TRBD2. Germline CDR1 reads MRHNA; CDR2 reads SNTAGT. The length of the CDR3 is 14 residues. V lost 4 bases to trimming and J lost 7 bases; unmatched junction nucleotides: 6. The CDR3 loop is CASSASGSINEQFF. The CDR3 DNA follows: TGTGCCAGCAGTGCCAGCGGGAGTATAAATGAGCAGTTCTTC.

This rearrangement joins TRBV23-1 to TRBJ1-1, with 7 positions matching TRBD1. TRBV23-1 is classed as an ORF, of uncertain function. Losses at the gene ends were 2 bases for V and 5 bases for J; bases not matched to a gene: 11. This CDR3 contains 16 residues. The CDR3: CASSQGKGASRTEAFF. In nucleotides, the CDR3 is TGCGCCAGCAGTCAAGGCAAGGGGGCAAGTAGGACTGAAGCTTTCTTT.

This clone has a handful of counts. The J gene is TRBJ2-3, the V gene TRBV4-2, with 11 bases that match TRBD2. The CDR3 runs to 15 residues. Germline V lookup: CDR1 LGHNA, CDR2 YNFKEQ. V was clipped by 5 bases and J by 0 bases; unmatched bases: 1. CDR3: CASSRTSGSTDTQYF. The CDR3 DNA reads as TGTGCCAGCAGCAGGACTAGCGGGAGCACAGATACGCAGTATTTT.